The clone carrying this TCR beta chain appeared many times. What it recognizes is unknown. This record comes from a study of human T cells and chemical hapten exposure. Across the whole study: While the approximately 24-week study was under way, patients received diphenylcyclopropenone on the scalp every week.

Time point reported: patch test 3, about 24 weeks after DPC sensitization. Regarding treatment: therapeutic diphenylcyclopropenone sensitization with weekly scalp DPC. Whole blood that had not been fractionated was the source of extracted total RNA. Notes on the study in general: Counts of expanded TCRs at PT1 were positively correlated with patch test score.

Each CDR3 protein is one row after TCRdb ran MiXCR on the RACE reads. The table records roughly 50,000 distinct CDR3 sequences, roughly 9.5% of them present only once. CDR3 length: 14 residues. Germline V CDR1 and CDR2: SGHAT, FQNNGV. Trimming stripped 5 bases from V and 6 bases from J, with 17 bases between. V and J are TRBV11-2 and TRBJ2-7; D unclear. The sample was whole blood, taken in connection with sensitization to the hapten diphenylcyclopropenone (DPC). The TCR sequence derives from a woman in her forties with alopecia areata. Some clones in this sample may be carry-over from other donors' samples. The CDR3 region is CASSMLGLQGEQYF. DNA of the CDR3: TGTGCCAGCAGCATGCTCGGGCTCCAAGGCGAGCAGTACTTC.